This T cell receptor beta chain was documented in a study of T cells after yellow fever vaccination. Findings of the study overall: Contaminating bulk clonotypes could be abundant in FACS-sorted repertoires. Post-booster reappearance was seen for most primary-vaccination clones (just under 97% CD4, 80% to 90% CD8). A small proportion of clonotypes was detected in both the CD4 and CD8 compartments.

The CDR3 extends over 17 amino acids. CDR1 and CDR2 from the germline V gene are SGHRS and YFSETQ. V was pared by 4 bases and J by 2 bases, with 20 bases between. This clonotype was observed many times. Its antigen remains unidentified. TCRdb reprocessed the 5' RACE reads with MiXCR, giving one entry per CDR3 protein. The sample lists a few hundred thousand distinct CDR3 sequences, approximately 3.9% occurring once. This sequence was found in a man in his late teens or twenties who received the YFV17D yellow fever vaccine. This rearrangement joins TRBV5-1 to TRBJ2-3; no firm D call. This specimen consisted of PBMCs, obtained on the day of the yellow fever booster vaccination. CDR3 nucleotide sequence: TGCGCCAGCAGCGAAACCCCAGACAAATCGAACACAGATACGCAGTATTTT. This encodes CASSETPDKSNTDTQYF.